Sequencing of this T cell receptor (beta chain) was carried out in a study of OX40 agonist ivuxolimab in advanced cancers. About the study: The study treated patients with ivuxolimab, an agonistic anti-OX40 (CD134) antibody.

TCRdb's table, derived via immunoSEQ multiplex PCR, lists solely in-frame clones and lacks some. Of tens of thousands of clones in the sample, around 91% are singletons; the top ten hold less than 7.5%. This TCR derives from an adult with an advanced solid tumor such as melanoma, head and neck, liver or kidney cancer. The input for sequencing was CD4+ or CD8+ T cells sorted from blood, taken in a trial of the OX40 agonist ivuxolimab.

CDR3 amino acids: CASSLGAGAAEQFF. The CDR3 coding sequence is TGTGCCAGCAGCTTAGGGGCAGGGGCAGCTGAGCAGTTCTTC. The chain recombines TRBV7-9 with TRBJ2-1; D may be TRBD1 (6 bases). Looked up from germline, CDR1 is SEHNR and CDR2 is FQNEAQ (reference sequence). The ends were cut back, 1 base at V and 9 bases at J, with 13 bases in the middle. The CDR3 is 14 amino acids.